This T cell receptor beta chain is drawn from a study of CD4 and CD8 cells across lung adenocarcinoma regions. Samples came from patients with localized non-small cell lung adenocarcinoma. A word on this clonotype: One end of the junction fails to match germline, which may point to a read error.

Each CDR3 protein gets one entry after TCRdb re-called the PCR reads with MiXCR. Found here are about 11,000 distinct CDR3 sequences, 50% to 60% of them singletons; the top ten hold 88%. Specimen: CD8+ T cells from the margin of a lung tumor. This TCR came from a male donor with lung adenocarcinoma. The CD4 and CD8 labels of this study may be unreliable.

In DNA form, the CDR3 reads TGTGCCAGCAGTCACCGGGACACCCGAACAGGGGAGCTGTATTTT. Its protein is CASSHRDTRTGELYF. The rearrangement links TRBV27 to TRBJ2-2, with 7 bases matching TRBD1. Germline CDR1 is MNHEY and CDR2 is SMNVEV (reference sequence). This CDR3 is built from 15 residues.